Listed here are 10 T cell receptor beta chains from one sample, sequenced in a study of T cells in Graves' hyperthyroidism and ophthalmopathy. The TCR beta CDR3 regions underwent amplification using RNA transcripts as the source. Primed by the HTBI set, a first-round RT-PCR was run on the TCR CDR3. Each CDR3 protein is one row after TCRdb ran MiXCR on the multiplex PCR reads. The sample lists hundreds of thousands of distinct CDR3 sequences, about 19% seen once, with 39% in the top ten. The sample comprised blood. The receptors stem from a man aged 50-60 years with Graves' ophthalmopathy.

J is TRBJ2-3 and V is TRBV4-2; D is perhaps TRBD2 (6 bases). Germline V gene sequence: CDR1 LGHNA, CDR2 YNFKEQ. This CDR3 is built from 15 residues. Trimming removed 0 bases at V and 3 bases at J, with 10 bases between. CDR3 sequence: CASSQERERTDTQYF. The DNA for the CDR3 is TGTGCCAGCAGCCAAGAACGGGAGCGGACAGATACGCAGTATTTT.

This clonotype showed up many times. The V gene is TRBV20-1, the J gene TRBJ1-1; no clear D. Trimming stripped 2 bases from V and 3 bases from J, with 10 bases between. CDR1 DFQATT and CDR2 SNEGSKA come from the germline V gene (reference sequence). The CDR3 totals 13 residues. CDR3 region: CSARWTVDTEAFF. The CDR3 DNA sequence: TGCAGTGCTAGATGGACGGTGGACACTGAAGCTTTCTTT.

The chain has TRBV5-6 and TRBJ1-2; 7 bases line up with TRBD1. V was pared by 4 bases and J by 2 bases, with 14 bases of the junction left unmatched. Looked up from germline, CDR1 is SGHDT and CDR2 is YYEEEE. The CDR3 length is 17 residues. The CDR3 bases are TGTGCCAGCAGCCTCCTGACACGACAGGGATCAAACTATGGCTACACCTTC. Translating gives CASSLLTRQGSNYGYTF.

This clonotype was detected only a few times. The chain links TRBV18 to TRBJ2-1, with 9 bases identical to TRBD2. V gave up 4 bases and J gave up 2 bases; unmatched junction bases: 3. The CDR3 is 15 residues long. CDR1 KGHSH and CDR2 LQKENI come from the germline V gene. In DNA, the CDR3 is TGTGCCAGCTCACGGATAGCGGGAGCCTACAATGAGCAGTTCTTC. Encoded protein: CASSRIAGAYNEQFF.

V usage is TRBV27 and J usage is TRBJ2-1, with 10 bases identical to TRBD2. Germline-derived CDR1 and CDR2 are MNHEY and SMNVEV (reference sequence). The CDR3 extends over 16 amino acids. Trimming took 7 bases from V and 9 from J; bases not matched to a gene: 15. CDR3 in DNA: TGTGCCAGCATGGGGTGGGCTAGCGGGAGAACAGGTGAGCAGTTCTTC. Translating gives CASMGWASGRTGEQFF.

The sample holds a few counts of this clonotype. The V call is TRBV12-3 or TRBV12-4, the J call TRBJ2-3, with 12 bases that match TRBD2. The CDR3 consists of 17 residues. J gave up 1 base and V 4 bases, and 6 bases lay outside the gene matches. The CDR3 bases are TGTGCCAGCAGTTCAAGACTAGCGGGAGACCGCACAGATACGCAGTATTTT. This translates into CASSSRLAGDRTDTQYF.

Only a few counts were recorded for this clonotype. The chain uses TRBV15 and TRBJ2-1, with 8 bases matching TRBD2. Per germline, CDR1 LNHNV and CDR2 YYDKDF (reference sequence). This CDR3 spans 15 amino acids. The ends lost 2 bases at V and 4 bases at J; junction bases unmatched: 4. CDR3 DNA sequence: TGTGCCACCAGCAGACGAAGCGGGAGATACAATGAGCAGTTCTTC. Amino acid sequence: CATSRRSGRYNEQFF.

This clonotype was detected many times. The chain carries TRBV20-1 and TRBJ2-1; 7 nucleotides align to TRBD2. Germline lookup yields CDR1 DFQATT and CDR2 SNEGSKA (reference sequence). This CDR3 region has 14 residues. J lost 5 bases, V lost 0 bases, and 4 bases had no gene match. The CDR3 DNA sequence: TGCAGTGCTAGAGAGGGGACTACGAACAATGAGCAGTTCTTC. It yields the protein CSAREGTTNNEQFF.

This clonotype has more than one count but fewer than ten. The rearrangement joins TRBV24-1 to TRBJ2-6; D gene uncertain. Per germline, CDR1 KGHDR and CDR2 SFDVKD. The CDR3 spans 13 residues. Trimming removed 5 bases from V and 13 bases from J, with 14 bases in between. The CDR3 spells CATSGEGSRVLTF. Written as DNA, the CDR3 is TGTGCCACCAGTGGGGAAGGAAGCCGTGTCCTGACTTTC.

The V call is TRBV24-1, the J call TRBJ2-3, with a tentative D call TRBD1 (5 bases). CDR1 is KGHDR and CDR2 is SFDVKD in the germline V gene. There are 14 residues in the CDR3. Trimming removed 4 bases at V and 9 bases at J, with 16 bases between. CDR3 nucleotide sequence: TGTGCCACCAGTGACCCCAACGGACATTTAACGCAGTATTTT. Residues: CATSDPNGHLTQYF.